Each of the 14 T cell receptor beta chains below was sequenced from the same sample in a study of T cell clonotyping in hematopoietic cell transplantation listed by TCRdb under 2021. Interpreted using the paper, the time point label stands for: 30 days after allo-HCT. The protocol used for the library was the immunoSEQ multiplex PCR assay. Imported from immuneACCESS, the table was reduced by TCRdb to in-frame sequences with V and J called. These copies leave out some clones; in studies compared against another copy, an unresolved V gene accounts for under half, and the cause of the remainder is not known. This sample lists thousands of clones; around 96% were detected once. The top ten clones comprise 0.45% of the sample. Sample: PBMCs, taken 30 days after allogeneic stem cell transplant. The receptors were gathered from a male patient between 40 and 49 years old who had an allogeneic stem cell transplant from a related donor, so the T cells may come from the graft donor. Some clones in this sample may be carry-over from other donors' samples.

The chain links TRBV30 to TRBJ2-1; TRBD1 is a possible D gene (5 bases). Trimming took 0 bases from V and 9 from J, leaving 15 bases between them. Germline assignment: CDR1 GTSNPN and CDR2 SVGIG (reference sequence). This CDR3 is 14 amino acids long. The DNA of the CDR3 is TGTGCCTGGAGTGTAAATGGGGCCTCGGGTGAGCAGTTCTTC. This translates into CAWSVNGASGEQFF.

The chain is built from TRBV6-1 and TRBJ1-1, with D unclear. The CDR3 runs to 12 residues. The ends were cut back, 6 bases at V and 0 bases at J, with 5 bases in the middle. Germline lookup yields CDR1 MNHNS and CDR2 SASEGT. The chain's CDR3 is CASRIMNTEAFF. Written as DNA, the CDR3 is TGTGCCAGCAGAATCATGAACACTGAAGCTTTCTTT.

The rearrangement uses TRBV29-1 and TRBJ1-2; a weak D match, TRBD1 (6 bases). This CDR3 is 14 amino acids long. V lost 3 bases, J lost 6 bases, and 17 bases lay in between. Germline values: CDR1 SQVTM, CDR2 ANQGSEA. The CDR3 bases are TGCAGCGTTGATACACTCGCAGGGGATCATGGCTACACCTTC. Translating it yields CSVDTLAGDHGYTF. The whole variable domain, remainder taken from reference TRBV29-1 and TRBJ1-2, is SAVISQKPSRDICQRGTSLTIQCQVDSQVTMMFWYRQQPGQSLTLIATANQGSEATYESGFVIDKFPISRPNLTFSTLTVSNMSPEDSSIYLCSVDTLAGDHGYTFGSGTRLTVV.

The gene calls are TRBV7-2 and TRBJ1-1, with D perhaps TRBD1 (5 bases). Germline assignment: CDR1 SGHTA and CDR2 FQGNSA. The CDR3 is made up of 15 amino acids. Trimming removed 1 base from V and 5 bases from J, with 14 bases in between. The CDR3 reads CASSLGGAGKTEAFF. In DNA form, the CDR3 reads TGTGCCAGCAGCTTAGGAGGGGCGGGTAAGACTGAAGCTTTCTTT.

The rearrangement joins TRBV4-3 to TRBJ2-5, with 10 nucleotides matching TRBD2. The length of the CDR3 is 15 residues. Trimming at V came to 4 bases and at J to 4 bases, leaving 6 bases not matched to a gene. Germline V CDR1 and CDR2: LGHNA, YSLEER. As DNA, the CDR3 is TGCGCCAGCAGCCGGGGACTAGCGAACGGAGAGACCCAGTACTTC. It encodes CASSRGLANGETQYF.

The chain couples TRBV2 to TRBJ1-6; D might be TRBD1 (5 bases). Trimming stripped 7 bases from V and 7 bases from J, with 17 bases between. This CDR3 is built from 15 residues. CDR1 and CDR2 from the germline V gene are SNHLY and FYNNEI. The CDR3 loop is CASKEGRASNSPLHF. The CDR3 coding sequence is TGTGCCAGCAAGGAGGGGAGGGCCTCCAATTCACCCCTCCACTTT.

The rearrangement links TRBV6-6 to TRBJ2-7, with 11 bases lining up with TRBD2. The junction had 14 bases not matched to a gene; V was cut back by 6 bases and J by 7 bases. Germline loops: CDR1 MNHNY, CDR2 SVGAGI (reference sequence). The CDR3 contains 16 residues. In DNA form, the CDR3 reads TGTGCCAGCAGGATCGGACTAGCGGGCAAAACTAGAGAGCAGTACTTC. Its protein product is CASRIGLAGKTREQYF.

V usage is TRBV9 and J usage is TRBJ1-6; no reliable D call. Germline values: CDR1 SGDLS, CDR2 YYNGEE. Trimming pared 4 bases from V and 0 bases from J, leaving 14 bases between. This CDR3 is 17 amino acids long. The CDR3 spells CASSPWAPSSYNSPLHF. CDR3 DNA: TGTGCCAGCAGCCCATGGGCCCCGAGCTCCTATAATTCACCCCTCCACTTT.

V gene TRBV6-5 combines with J gene TRBJ1-1; 7 nucleotides match TRBD1. CDR1 is MNHEY, CDR2 SVGAGI, per germline. The ends lost 0 bases at V and 2 bases at J; junction bases unmatched: 3. The CDR3 spans 15 residues. The CDR3 nucleotides are TGTGCCAGCAGTTACTCCGGGACAGATAACACTGAAGCTTTCTTT. Its translation: CASSYSGTDNTEAFF.

A single count supports this clone. The rearrangement links TRBV11-3 to TRBJ2-5; 9 nucleotides agree with TRBD1. Trimming at V came to 5 bases and at J to 5 bases, leaving 12 bases not matched to a gene. The CDR3 spans 16 residues. The germline V gene encodes CDR1 SGHNT and CDR2 YENEEA. The CDR3 bases are TGTGCCAGCAGCAAGAAATTGGGACAGGGTGAGGAGACCCAGTACTTC. The encoded protein is CASSKKLGQGEETQYF.

The chain employs TRBV10-3 and TRBJ2-5; 11 bases line up with TRBD1. With 3 bases clipped from V and 5 bases from J, the junction kept 8 bases outside the gene matches. The CDR3 covers 16 residues. CDR1 is ENHRY and CDR2 is SYGVKD in the germline V gene. The CDR3 DNA reads as TGTGCCATCAGTGATGGACAGGGGGCGAGAGGGGAGACCCAGTACTTC. The encoded protein is CAISDGQGARGETQYF.

This rearrangement joins TRBV6-5 to TRBJ1-1, with a tentative D call TRBD1 (6 bases). Trimming removed 3 bases from V and 0 bases from J, with 8 bases in between. The CDR3 has 14 residues. Germline CDR1 MNHEY, CDR2 SVGAGI. The CDR3 nucleotides are TGTGCCAGCAGTTATACAGGGCTGAACACTGAAGCTTTCTTT. This translates into CASSYTGLNTEAFF.

The J gene is TRBJ2-7, the V gene TRBV28; 9 positions agree with TRBD1. J lost 2 bases, V lost 5 bases, and 7 bases had no gene match. The CDR3 has 15 amino acids. CDR1 MDHEN and CDR2 SYDVKM come from the germline V gene. In DNA form, the CDR3 reads TGTGCCAGCAGTGTCCGGACAGGGGTACCCTACGAGCAGTACTTC. It yields the protein CASSVRTGVPYEQYF.

The V call is TRBV6-5, the J call TRBJ2-7; D remains ambiguous. The CDR3 covers 13 residues. V was cut by 5 bases and J by 2 bases, with 10 bases left in between. Germline V gene data show CDR1 as MNHEY and CDR2 as SVGAGI. In DNA, the CDR3 is TGTGCCAGCAGTCCCGGATATCCCTACGAGCAGTACTTC. The encoded protein is CASSPGYPYEQYF.